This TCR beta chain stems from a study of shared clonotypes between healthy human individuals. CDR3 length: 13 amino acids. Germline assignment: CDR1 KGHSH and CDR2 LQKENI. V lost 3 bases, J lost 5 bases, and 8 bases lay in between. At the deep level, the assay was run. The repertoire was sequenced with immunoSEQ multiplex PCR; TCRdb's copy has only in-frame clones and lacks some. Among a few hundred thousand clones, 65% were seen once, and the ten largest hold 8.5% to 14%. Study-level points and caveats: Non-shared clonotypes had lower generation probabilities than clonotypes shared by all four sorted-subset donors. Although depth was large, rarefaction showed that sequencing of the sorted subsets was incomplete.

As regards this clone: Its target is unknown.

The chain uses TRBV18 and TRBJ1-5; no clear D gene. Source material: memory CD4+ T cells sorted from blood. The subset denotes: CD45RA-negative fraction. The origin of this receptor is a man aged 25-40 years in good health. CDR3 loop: CASSPEGDQPQHF. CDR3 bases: TGTGCCAGCTCACCGGAGGGAGATCAGCCCCAGCATTTT.